What follows are 19 T cell receptor beta chains derived from one specimen sequenced in a study of blood T cell repertoires in COVID-19. Sequencing was performed with immunoSEQ multiplex PCR; in TCRdb, only in-frame clones are kept and a portion is missing. The sample has 84,000 or so clones; around four fifths are singletons. Input material: peripheral blood. The receptors derive from a man at least 80 years old with active or convalescent COVID-19.

CDR3 sequence (DNA): TGCGCCAGCAGTACCGGGACTAGCGGGATCTGGGAAGAGACCCAGTACTTC. Translation gives CASSTGTSGIWEETQYF. J is TRBJ2-5 and V is TRBV10-2; 13 positions agree with TRBD2. V was clipped by 5 bases and J by 3 bases; unmatched bases: 9. Germline V gene data show CDR1 as WSHSY and CDR2 as SAAADI. The CDR3 runs to 17 residues.

The V and J genes are TRBV18 and TRBJ2-3, with 9 bases that match TRBD2. After removal of 6 bases from V and 2 bases from J, the junction contained 9 bases not matched to a gene. Per germline, CDR1 KGHSH and CDR2 LQKENI. This CDR3 has 16 residues. CDR3 DNA: TGTGCCAGCTCCCCGGGCACTAGCGGGTCCACAGATACGCAGTATTTT. Translated: CASSPGTSGSTDTQYF.

The chain combines TRBV18 with TRBJ2-1; 12 bases agree with TRBD2. CDR3 length: 15 amino acids. J gave up 5 bases and V 3 bases, and 2 bases lay outside the gene matches. Germline assignment: CDR1 KGHSH and CDR2 LQKENI. In DNA form, the CDR3 reads TGTGCCAGCTCACCCGGACTAGCGGGGAACAATGAGCAGTTCTTC. This sequence encodes CASSPGLAGNNEQFF.

The chain couples TRBV3-1 (or the pseudogene TRBV3-2) to TRBJ2-1, with 10 nucleotides matching TRBD2. The J segment lost 12 bases and the V segment lost 2 bases, leaving 7 bases of the junction unmatched. CDR1 is LGHDT and CDR2 is YNNKEL in the germline V gene (reference sequence). The CDR3 length is 14 residues. The CDR3 nucleotides are TGTGCCAGCAGCCAACTAGCGGGAGAGGGTCGGCAGTTCTTC. Translated, it gives CASSQLAGEGRQFF.

This chain connects TRBV9 to TRBJ1-6; 7 bases are a match to TRBD1. The CDR3 is 13 amino acids. Trimming at V came to 2 bases and at J to 14 bases, leaving 7 bases not matched to a gene. The V gene's germline CDR1 is SGDLS and CDR2 YYNGEE. This CDR3 reads CASSVRGQGALHF. The CDR3 coding sequence is TGTGCCAGCAGCGTCAGGGGCCAGGGGGCCCTCCACTTT.

The chain combines TRBV11-3 with TRBJ1-6, with 7 bases that match TRBD1. This CDR3 spans 15 amino acids. The germline CDR1 and CDR2 sequences are SGHNT and YENEEA. V shed 2 bases and J 7 bases; nucleotides not matched to a gene: 5. The CDR3 region has the DNA TGTGCCAGCAGCTTACAGGGACAGAGAAATTCACCCCTCCACTTT. Translated, it gives CASSLQGQRNSPLHF.

This clone was seen once. For the CDR3, the DNA is TGTGCCAGCCAAGAGGGCAGCTATAGCAATCAGCCCCAGCATTTT. Translating gives CASQEGSYSNQPQHF. The chain links TRBV6-5 to TRBJ1-5, with D hard to call. Trimming shortened V by 8 bases and J by 0 bases, and 14 bases separated the two germline ends. Germline CDR1 reads MNHEY; CDR2 reads SVGAGI. The CDR3 consists of 15 residues.

V usage is TRBV7-6 and J usage is TRBJ2-1; the match to TRBD2 covers 14 bases. The J segment lost 8 bases and the V segment lost 5 bases, leaving 11 bases of the junction unmatched. The CDR3 totals 17 residues. Germline CDR1 reads SGHVS; CDR2 reads FNYEAQ. CDR3 nucleotides: TGTGCCAGCAGCCCGGGGACTAGCGGGAGAGTCTTCGATGAGCAGTTCTTC. Protein sequence: CASSPGTSGRVFDEQFF. The variable domain in full, completed from reference TRBV7-6 and TRBJ2-1, reads GAGVSQSPRYKVTKRGQDVALRCDPISGHVSLYWYRQALGQGPEFLTYFNYEAQQDKSGLPNDRFSAERPEGSISTLTIQRTEQRDSAMYRCASSPGTSGRVFDEQFFGPGTRLTVL.

The gene calls are TRBV7-2 and TRBJ2-3; D gene unclear. Between the trimmed V and J ends, which lost 2 bases and 6 bases, there was a span of 15 bases. The germline CDR1 and CDR2 sequences are SGHTA and FQGNSA. The CDR3 length is 15 residues. CDR3 bases: TGTGCCAGCAGCTTACTTGGCCACCTCGGGGATACGCAGTATTTT. This sequence encodes CASSLLGHLGDTQYF.

Points on this clone: An end of the junction does not agree with germline; a read error may underlie this. The gene calls are TRBV29-1 and TRBJ1-3; D is perhaps TRBD1 (6 bases). This CDR3 contains 13 residues. The germline V gene has CDR1 SQVTM and CDR2 ANQGSEA. CDR3 nucleotides: TGCAGCGTGGAAGACAGGTTTGGAAACACCATATATTTT. It codes for CSVEDRFGNTIYF.

The rearrangement joins TRBV19 to TRBJ1-5; perhaps TRBD1 as D (6 bases). The germline gives CDR1 LNHDA, CDR2 SQIVND (reference sequence). V was trimmed by 5 bases and J by 6 bases, leaving 11 bases between them. The CDR3 loop spans 13 amino acids. The CDR3 region has the DNA TGTGCCAGTAGTGTACAGGGAACTCAGCCCCAGCATTTT. Its translation is CASSVQGTQPQHF.

The V and J genes are TRBV5-6 and TRBJ1-2; TRBD1 aligns across 8 bases. The V gene end was trimmed by 4 bases and the J gene end by 13 bases; junction bases not matched to a gene: 18. This CDR3 contains 15 residues. Germline CDR1 reads SGHDT; CDR2 reads YYEEEE. In nucleotides, the CDR3 is TGTGCCAGCAGCCCCATCCGAGGGACAGGACTCATCCCCACCTTC. This sequence encodes CASSPIRGTGLIPTF.

This chain uses TRBV7-8 with TRBJ2-5; possible D gene TRBD1, 7 bases. This CDR3 has 15 residues. Deletions cut 4 bases from V and 5 bases from J, with 17 bases between. Germline V gene sequence: CDR1 SGHVS, CDR2 FQNEAQ. The CDR3: CASSSRRGPRETQYF. As DNA, the CDR3 is TGTGCCAGCAGCTCGCGGAGGGGGCCGCGGGAGACCCAGTACTTC.

The chain couples TRBV9 to TRBJ1-2, with D perhaps matching TRBD1 (5 bases). The CDR3 has 14 residues. Germline assignment: CDR1 SGDLS and CDR2 YYNGEE. Trimming took off 0 bases at V and 2 bases at J, with 8 bases between the two ends. CDR3 amino acids: CASSVVGGNYGYTF. CDR3 in DNA: TGTGCCAGCAGCGTAGTGGGGGGGAACTATGGCTACACCTTC. Variable domain in full (rest from reference TRBV9 and TRBJ1-2): DSGVTQTPKHLITATGQRVTLRCSPRSGDLSVYWYQQSLDQGLQFLIQYYNGEERAKGNILERFSAQQFPDLHSELNLSSLELGDSALYFCASSVVGGNYGYTFGSGTRLTVV.

The gene calls are TRBV5-1 and TRBJ2-7; 8 bases map to TRBD1. CDR3 size: 14 residues. Trimming removed 5 bases from V and 5 bases from J; junction bases left unmatched: 9. The germline V gene encodes CDR1 SGHRS and CDR2 YFSETQ. The CDR3 reads CASREGTGPDEQYV. The CDR3 nucleotides are TGCGCCAGCAGGGAGGGGACAGGCCCTGACGAGCAGTACGTC.

The chain has TRBV7-9 and TRBJ2-6, with D unclear. The CDR3 totals 13 residues. Germline V lookup: CDR1 SEHNR, CDR2 FQNEAQ (reference sequence). V lost 8 bases and J lost 0, with 5 bases in between. CDR3 coding DNA: TGTGCCAGCCTTAGCTCTGGGGCCAACGTCCTGACTTTC. It specifies CASLSSGANVLTF.

CDR3 in amino acids: CASSLYSLAGGTDTQYF. In DNA form, the CDR3 reads TGTGCCAGCAGCTTATACTCACTAGCGGGGGGCACAGATACGCAGTATTTT. The V gene is TRBV11-3, the J gene TRBJ2-3, with TRBD2 matching over 11 bases. There are 17 residues in the CDR3. After removal of 2 bases from V and 1 base from J, the junction contained 5 bases not matched to a gene. Germline CDR1 reads SGHNT; CDR2 reads YENEEA.

This chain uses TRBV25-1 with TRBJ1-1; 7 bases agree with TRBD1. CDR3 length: 13 amino acids. Germline CDR1 MGHDK, CDR2 SYGVNS. The junction had 7 bases not matched to a gene; V was cut back by 6 bases and J by 6 bases. Written as DNA, the CDR3 is TGTGCCAGCAGGCGAGGGGGCAGCGCTGAAGCTTTCTTT. Protein product: CASRRGGSAEAFF.

The chain carries TRBV28 and TRBJ2-5; D gene ambiguous. This CDR3 has 13 residues. Per the germline V gene, CDR1 is MDHEN and CDR2 is SYDVKM. With 6 bases removed from V and 2 bases from J, the gap between germline ends came to 10 bases. CDR3 sequence: CASRVQLQETQYF. The CDR3, as DNA: TGTGCCAGCAGGGTACAGTTACAAGAGACCCAGTACTTC.